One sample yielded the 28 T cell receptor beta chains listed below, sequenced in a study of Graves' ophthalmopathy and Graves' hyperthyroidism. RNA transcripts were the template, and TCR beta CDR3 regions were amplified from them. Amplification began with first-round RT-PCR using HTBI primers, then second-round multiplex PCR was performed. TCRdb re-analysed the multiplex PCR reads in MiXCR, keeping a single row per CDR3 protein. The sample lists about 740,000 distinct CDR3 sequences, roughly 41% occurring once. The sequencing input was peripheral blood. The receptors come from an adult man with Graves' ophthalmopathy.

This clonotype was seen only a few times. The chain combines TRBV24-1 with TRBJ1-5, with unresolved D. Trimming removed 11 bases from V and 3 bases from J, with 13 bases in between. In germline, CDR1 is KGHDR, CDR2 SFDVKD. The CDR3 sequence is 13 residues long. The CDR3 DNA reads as TGTGCCAGTCGCCCAGACACCAATCAGCCCCAGCATTTT. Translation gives CASRPDTNQPQHF.

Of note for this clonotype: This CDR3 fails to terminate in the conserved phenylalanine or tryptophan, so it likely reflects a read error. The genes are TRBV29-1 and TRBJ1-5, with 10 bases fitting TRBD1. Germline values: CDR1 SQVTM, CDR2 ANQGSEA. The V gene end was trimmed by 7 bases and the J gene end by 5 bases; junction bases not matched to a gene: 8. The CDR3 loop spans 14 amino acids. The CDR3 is CSGTGGTGDQPQHL. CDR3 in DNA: TGCAGCGGGACAGGAGGGACAGGGGATCAGCCCCAGCATTTA.

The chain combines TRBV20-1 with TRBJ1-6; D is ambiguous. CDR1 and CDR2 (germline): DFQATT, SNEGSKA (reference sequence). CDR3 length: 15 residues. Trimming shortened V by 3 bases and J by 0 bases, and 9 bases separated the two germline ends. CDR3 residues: CSASGVSSYNSPLHF. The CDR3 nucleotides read TGCAGTGCTAGTGGGGTGAGCTCCTATAATTCACCCCTCCACTTT.

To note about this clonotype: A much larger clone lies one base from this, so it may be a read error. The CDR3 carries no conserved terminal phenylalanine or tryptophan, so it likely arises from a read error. The CDR3, as DNA: TGCAGTGCTAACTCTGGAAACACCATATATCTT. This translates into CSANSGNTIYL. The chain combines TRBV20-1 with TRBJ1-3; D remains ambiguous. V dropped 4 bases and J dropped 0 bases, with 1 base sitting between them. The CDR3 extends over 11 amino acids. CDR1 and CDR2 from the germline V gene are DFQATT and SNEGSKA (reference sequence).

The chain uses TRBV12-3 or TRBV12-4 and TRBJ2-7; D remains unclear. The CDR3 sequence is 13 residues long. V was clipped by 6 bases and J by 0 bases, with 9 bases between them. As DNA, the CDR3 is TGTGCCAGCAGCCCGGAACCCTCCTACGAGCAGTACTTC. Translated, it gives CASSPEPSYEQYF.

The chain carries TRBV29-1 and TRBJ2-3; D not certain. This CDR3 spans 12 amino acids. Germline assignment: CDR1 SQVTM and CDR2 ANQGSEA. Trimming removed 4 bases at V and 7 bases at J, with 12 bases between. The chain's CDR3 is CSVGLTRYTQYF. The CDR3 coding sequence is TGCAGCGTTGGGCTGACGAGATATACGCAGTATTTT.

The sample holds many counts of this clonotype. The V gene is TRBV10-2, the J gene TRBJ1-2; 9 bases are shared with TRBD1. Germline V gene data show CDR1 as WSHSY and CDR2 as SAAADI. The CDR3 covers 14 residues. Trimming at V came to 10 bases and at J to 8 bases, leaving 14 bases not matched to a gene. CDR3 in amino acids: CATVPGTGIYGYTF. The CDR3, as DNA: TGCGCCACGGTACCCGGGACAGGGATTTACGGCTACACCTTC.

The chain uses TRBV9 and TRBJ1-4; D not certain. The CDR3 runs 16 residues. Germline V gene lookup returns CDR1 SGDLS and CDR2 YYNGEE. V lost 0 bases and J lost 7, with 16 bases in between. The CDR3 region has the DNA TGTGCCAGCAGCGTAGGTGTCGGGGAAAGCGGTGAAAAACTGTTTTTT. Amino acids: CASSVGVGESGEKLFF.

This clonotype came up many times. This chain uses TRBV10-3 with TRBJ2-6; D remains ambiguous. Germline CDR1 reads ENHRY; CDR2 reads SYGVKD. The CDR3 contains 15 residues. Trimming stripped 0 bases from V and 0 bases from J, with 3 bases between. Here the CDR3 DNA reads TGTGCCATCAGTGAGTCGGACTCTGGGGCCAACGTCCTGACTTTC. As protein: CAISESDSGANVLTF.

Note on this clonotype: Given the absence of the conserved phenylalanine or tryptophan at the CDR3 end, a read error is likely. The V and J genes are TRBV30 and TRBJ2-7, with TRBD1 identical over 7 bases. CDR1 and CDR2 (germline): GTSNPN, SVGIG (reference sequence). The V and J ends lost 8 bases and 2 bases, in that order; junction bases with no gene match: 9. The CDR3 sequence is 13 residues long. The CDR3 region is CASSRQGTYEQYC. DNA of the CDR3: TGTGCCAGCAGCCGACAGGGAACCTACGAGCAGTACTGC.

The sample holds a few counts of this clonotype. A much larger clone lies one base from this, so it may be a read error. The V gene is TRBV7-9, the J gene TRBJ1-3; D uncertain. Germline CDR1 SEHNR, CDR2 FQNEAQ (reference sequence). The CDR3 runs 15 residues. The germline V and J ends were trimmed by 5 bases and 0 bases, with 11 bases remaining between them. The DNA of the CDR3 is TGTGCCAGCAGCCCCAATATCATCTCTGGAAACACCATATATTTT. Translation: CASSPNIISGNTIYF.

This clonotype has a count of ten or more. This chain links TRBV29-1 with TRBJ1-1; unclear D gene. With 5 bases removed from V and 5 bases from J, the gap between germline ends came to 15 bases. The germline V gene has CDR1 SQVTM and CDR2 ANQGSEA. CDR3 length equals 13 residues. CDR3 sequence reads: CSVPLALGTEAFF. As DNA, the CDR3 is TGCAGCGTTCCTCTGGCTTTGGGGACTGAAGCTTTCTTT.

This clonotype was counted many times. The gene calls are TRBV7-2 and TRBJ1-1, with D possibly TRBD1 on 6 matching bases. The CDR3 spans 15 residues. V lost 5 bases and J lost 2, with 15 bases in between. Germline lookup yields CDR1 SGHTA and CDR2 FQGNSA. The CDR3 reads CASSPRAGENTEAFF. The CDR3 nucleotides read TGTGCCAGCAGCCCTCGGGCAGGGGAAAACACTGAAGCTTTCTTT. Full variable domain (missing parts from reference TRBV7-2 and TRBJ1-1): GAGVSQSPSNKVTEKGKDVELRCDPISGHTALYWYRQSLGQGLEFLIYFQGNSAPDKSGLPSDRFSAERTGGSVSTLTIQRTQQEDSAVYLCASSPRAGENTEAFFGQGTRLTVV.

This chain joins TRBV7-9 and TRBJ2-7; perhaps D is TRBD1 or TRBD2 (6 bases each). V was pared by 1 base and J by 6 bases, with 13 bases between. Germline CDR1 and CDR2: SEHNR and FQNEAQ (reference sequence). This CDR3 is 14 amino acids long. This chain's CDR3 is CASSLGGALGEQYF. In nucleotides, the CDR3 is TGTGCCAGCAGCTTAGGGGGGGCTCTAGGCGAGCAGTACTTC.

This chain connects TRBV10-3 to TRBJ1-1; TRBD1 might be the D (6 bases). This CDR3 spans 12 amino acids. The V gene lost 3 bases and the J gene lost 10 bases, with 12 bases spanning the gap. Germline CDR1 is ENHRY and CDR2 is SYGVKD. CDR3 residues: CAISEGGLGAFF. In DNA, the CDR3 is TGTGCCATCAGTGAAGGGGGGCTCGGAGCTTTCTTT.

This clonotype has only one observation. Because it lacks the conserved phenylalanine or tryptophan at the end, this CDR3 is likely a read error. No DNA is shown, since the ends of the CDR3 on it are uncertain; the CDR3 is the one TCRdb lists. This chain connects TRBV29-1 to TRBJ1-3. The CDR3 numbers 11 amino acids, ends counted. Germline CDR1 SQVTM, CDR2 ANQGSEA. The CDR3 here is CSAKSLAGAVT.

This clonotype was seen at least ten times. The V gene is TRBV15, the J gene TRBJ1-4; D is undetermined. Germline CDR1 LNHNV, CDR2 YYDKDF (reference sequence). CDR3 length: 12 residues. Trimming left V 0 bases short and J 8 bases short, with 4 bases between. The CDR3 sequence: CATSRELEKLFF. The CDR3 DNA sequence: TGTGCCACCAGCAGAGAACTCGAAAAACTGTTTTTT.

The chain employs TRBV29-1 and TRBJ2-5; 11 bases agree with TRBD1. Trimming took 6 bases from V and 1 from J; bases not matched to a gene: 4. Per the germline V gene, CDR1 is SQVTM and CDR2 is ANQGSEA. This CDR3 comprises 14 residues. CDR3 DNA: TGCAGCGTGAGAGGACAGGGGGCCCAAGAGACCCAGTACTTC. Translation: CSVRGQGAQETQYF.

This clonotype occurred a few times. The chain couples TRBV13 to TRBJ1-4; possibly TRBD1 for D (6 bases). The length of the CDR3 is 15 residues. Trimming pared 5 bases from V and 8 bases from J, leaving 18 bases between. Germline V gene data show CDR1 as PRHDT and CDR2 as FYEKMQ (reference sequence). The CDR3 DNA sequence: TGTGCCAGCAGCAAGCGACCAGGGGAAACGGAAAAACTGTTTTTT. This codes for CASSKRPGETEKLFF.

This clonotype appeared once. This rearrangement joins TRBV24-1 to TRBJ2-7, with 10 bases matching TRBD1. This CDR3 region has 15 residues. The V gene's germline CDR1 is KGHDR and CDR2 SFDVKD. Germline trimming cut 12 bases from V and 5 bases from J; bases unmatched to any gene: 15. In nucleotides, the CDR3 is TGTGCCTGGAGTGTAGGAGGGACAGGGGCCCACGAGCAGTACTTC. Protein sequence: CAWSVGGTGAHEQYF.

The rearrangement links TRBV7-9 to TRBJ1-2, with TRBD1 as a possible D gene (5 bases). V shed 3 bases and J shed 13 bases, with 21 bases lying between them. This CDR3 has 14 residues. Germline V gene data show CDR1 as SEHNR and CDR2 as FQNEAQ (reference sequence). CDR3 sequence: CASSLKVPVAGCTF. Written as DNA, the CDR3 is TGTGCCAGCAGCTTGAAAGTACCAGTGGCAGGGTGCACCTTC.

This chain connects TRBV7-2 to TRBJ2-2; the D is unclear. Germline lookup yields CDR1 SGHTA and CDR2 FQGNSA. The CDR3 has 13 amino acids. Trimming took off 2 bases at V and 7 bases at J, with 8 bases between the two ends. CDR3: CASSLSRHGELFF. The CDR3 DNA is TGTGCCAGCAGCTTATCTAGGCACGGGGAGCTGTTTTTT.

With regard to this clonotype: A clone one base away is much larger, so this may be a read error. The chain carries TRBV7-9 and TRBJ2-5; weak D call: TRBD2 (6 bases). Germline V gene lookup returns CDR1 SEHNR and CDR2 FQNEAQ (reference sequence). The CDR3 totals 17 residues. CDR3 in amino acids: CASSLERVLRGQETQDF. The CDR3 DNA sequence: TGTGCCAGCAGCTTAGAACGAGTTTTGCGGGGCCAAGAGACCCAGGACTTC.

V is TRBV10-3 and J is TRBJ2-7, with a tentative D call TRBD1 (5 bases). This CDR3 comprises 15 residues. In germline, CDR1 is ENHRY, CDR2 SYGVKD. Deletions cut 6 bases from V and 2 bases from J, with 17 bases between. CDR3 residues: CAISSPGKSAYEQYF. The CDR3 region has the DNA TGTGCCATCAGCTCACCAGGGAAATCCGCCTACGAGCAGTACTTC.

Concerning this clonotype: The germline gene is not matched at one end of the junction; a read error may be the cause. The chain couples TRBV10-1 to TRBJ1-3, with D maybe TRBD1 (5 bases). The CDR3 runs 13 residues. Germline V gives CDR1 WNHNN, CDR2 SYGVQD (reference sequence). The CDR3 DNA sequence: TGCGCCAGCAAAGAGAGGGGTAGAAACACCACATATTTT. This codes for CASKERGRNTTYF.

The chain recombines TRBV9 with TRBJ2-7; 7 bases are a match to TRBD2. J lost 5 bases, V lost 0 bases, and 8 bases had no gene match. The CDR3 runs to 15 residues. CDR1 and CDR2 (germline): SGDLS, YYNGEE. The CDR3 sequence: CASSVEAGVMNEQYF. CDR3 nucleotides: TGTGCCAGCAGCGTAGAGGCGGGAGTAATGAACGAGCAGTACTTC.

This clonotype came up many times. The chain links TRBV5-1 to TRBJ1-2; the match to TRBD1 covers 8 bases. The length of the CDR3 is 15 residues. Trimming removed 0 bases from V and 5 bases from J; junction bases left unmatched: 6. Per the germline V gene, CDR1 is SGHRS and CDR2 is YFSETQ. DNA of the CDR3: TGCGCCAGCAGCTTGGCGGCAGGGGGCGAATATGGCTACACCTTC. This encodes CASSLAAGGEYGYTF.

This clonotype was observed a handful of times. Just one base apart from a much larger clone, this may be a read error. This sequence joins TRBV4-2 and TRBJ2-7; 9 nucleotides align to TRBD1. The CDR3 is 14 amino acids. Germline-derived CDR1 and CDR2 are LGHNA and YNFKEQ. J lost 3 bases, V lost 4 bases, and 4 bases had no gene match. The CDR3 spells CASSPKDRGYEQYF. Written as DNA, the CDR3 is TGTGCCAGCAGCCCTAAGGACAGGGGCTACGAGCAGTACTTC.